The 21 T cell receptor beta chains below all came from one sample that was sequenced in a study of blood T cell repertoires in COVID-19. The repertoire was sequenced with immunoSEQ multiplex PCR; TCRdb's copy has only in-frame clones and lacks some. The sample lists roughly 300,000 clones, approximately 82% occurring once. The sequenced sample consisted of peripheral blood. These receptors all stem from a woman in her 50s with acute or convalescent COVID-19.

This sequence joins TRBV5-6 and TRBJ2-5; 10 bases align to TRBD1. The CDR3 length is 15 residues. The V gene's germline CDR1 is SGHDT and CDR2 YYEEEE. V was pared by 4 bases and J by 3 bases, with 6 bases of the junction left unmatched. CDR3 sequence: CASSLWTGGEETQYF. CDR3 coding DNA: TGTGCCAGCAGCCTTTGGACAGGGGGGGAAGAGACCCAGTACTTC.

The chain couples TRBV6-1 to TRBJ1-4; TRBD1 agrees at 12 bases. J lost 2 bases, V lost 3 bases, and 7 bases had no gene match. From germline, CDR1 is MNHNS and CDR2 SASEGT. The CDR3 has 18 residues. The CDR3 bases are TGTGCCAGCAGTGAGCGGGACAGGGGGCGCATCACTAATGAAAAACTGTTTTTT. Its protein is CASSERDRGRITNEKLFF.

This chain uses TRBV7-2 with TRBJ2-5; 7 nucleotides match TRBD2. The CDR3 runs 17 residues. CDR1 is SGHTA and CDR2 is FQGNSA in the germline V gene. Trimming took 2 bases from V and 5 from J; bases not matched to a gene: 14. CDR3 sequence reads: CASSLRSAGVKVETQYF. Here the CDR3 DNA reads TGTGCCAGCAGCTTACGCTCGGCGGGAGTTAAGGTTGAGACCCAGTACTTC.

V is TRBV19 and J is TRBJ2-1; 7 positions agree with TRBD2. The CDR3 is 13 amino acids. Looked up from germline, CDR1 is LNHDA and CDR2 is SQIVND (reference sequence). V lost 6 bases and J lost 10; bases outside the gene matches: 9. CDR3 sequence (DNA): TGTGCCAGTAGGAGATGGCTAGCGGAAGAGCAGTTCTTC. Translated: CASRRWLAEEQFF.

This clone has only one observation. CDR3 nucleotide sequence: TGTGCCAGCAGTCCAGGAGGAGGTGGGACCCAGTACTTC. Protein: CASSPGGGGTQYF. This sequence joins TRBV12-3 or TRBV12-4 and TRBJ2-5, with D perhaps matching TRBD2 (5 bases). With 5 bases removed from V and 7 bases from J, the gap between germline ends came to 14 bases. This CDR3 has 13 amino acids.

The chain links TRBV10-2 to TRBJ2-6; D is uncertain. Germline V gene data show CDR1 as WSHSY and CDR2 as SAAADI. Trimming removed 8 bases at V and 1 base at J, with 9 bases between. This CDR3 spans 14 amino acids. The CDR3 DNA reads TGCGCCAGCGGCCCTTCATCTGGGGCCAACGTCCTGACTTTC. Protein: CASGPSSGANVLTF.

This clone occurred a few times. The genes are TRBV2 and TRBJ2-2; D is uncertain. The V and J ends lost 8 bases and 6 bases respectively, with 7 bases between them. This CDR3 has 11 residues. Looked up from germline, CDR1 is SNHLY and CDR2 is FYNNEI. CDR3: CASRYSGELFF. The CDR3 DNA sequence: TGTGCCAGCCGCTACTCCGGGGAGCTGTTTTTT.

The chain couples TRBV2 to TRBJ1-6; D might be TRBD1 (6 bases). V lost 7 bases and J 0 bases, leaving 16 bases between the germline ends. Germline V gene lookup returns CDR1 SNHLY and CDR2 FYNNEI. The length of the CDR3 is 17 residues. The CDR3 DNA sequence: TGTGCCAGCAAGTACGGGCAGGGGAGCTCCTATAATTCACCCCTCCACTTT. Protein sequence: CASKYGQGSSYNSPLHF.

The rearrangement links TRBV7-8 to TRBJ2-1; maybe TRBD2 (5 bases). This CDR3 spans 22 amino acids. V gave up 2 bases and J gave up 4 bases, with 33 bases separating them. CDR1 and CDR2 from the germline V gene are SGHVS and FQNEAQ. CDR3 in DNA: TGTGCCAGCAGCTTATCGCCCAGAGGGTCGGCTAGTCCCCAGCCCTTATACAATGAGCAGTTCTTC. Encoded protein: CASSLSPRGSASPQPLYNEQFF.

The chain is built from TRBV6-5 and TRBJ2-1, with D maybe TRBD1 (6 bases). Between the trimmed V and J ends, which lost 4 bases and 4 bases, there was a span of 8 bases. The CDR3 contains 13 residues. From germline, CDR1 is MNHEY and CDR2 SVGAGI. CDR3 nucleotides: TGTGCCAGCAGTTGGACAGAATACAATGAGCAGTTCTTC. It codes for CASSWTEYNEQFF.

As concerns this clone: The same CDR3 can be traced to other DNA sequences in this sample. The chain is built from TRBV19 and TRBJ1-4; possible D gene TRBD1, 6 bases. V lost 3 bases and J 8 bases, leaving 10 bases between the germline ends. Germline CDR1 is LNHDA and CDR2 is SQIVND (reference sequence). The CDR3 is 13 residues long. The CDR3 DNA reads TGTGCCAGTAGTATCTCCAGGGGCGAAAAACTGTTTTTT. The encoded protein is CASSISRGEKLFF.

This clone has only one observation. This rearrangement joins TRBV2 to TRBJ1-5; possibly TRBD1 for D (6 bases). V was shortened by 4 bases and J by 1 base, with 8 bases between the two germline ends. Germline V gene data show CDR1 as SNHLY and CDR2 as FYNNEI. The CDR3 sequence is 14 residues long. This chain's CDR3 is CASSGQVSNQPQHF. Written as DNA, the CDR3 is TGTGCCAGCAGTGGACAGGTCAGCAATCAGCCCCAGCATTTT.

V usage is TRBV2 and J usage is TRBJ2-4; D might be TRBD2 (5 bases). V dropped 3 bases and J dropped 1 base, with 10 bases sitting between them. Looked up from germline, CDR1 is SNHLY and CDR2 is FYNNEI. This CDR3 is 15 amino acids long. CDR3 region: CASSDHWEAKNIQYF. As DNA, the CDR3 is TGTGCCAGCAGTGACCATTGGGAGGCCAAAAACATTCAGTACTTC.

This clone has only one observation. The CDR3 region is CASSPNAGSGELFF. The CDR3 bases are TGTGCCAGCAGCCCTAATGCCGGGTCCGGGGAGCTGTTTTTT. V is TRBV5-6 and J is TRBJ2-2; no clear D. The CDR3 length is 14 residues. Trimming took off 4 bases at V and 6 bases at J, with 13 bases between the two ends. The germline gives CDR1 SGHDT, CDR2 YYEEEE.

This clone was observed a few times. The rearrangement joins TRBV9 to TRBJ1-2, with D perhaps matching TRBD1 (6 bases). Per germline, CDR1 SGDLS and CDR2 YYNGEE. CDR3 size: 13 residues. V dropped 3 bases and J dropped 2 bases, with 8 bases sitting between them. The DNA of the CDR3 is TGTGCCAGCAGCGAGGGGGGGAACTATGGCTACACCTTC. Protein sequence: CASSEGGNYGYTF.

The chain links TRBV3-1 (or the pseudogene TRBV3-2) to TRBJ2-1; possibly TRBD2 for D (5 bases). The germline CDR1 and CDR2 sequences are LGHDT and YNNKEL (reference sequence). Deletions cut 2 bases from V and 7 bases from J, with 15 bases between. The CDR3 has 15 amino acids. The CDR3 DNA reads TGTGCCAGCAGCCAATCCGAGGGTGCCTGGAATGAGCAGTTCTTC. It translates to CASSQSEGAWNEQFF.

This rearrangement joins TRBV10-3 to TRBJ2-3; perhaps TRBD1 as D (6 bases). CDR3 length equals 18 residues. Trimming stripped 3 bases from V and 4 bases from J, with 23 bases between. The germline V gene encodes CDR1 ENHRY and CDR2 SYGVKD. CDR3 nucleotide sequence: TGTGCCATCAGTGATGTGAGCAGGGCACAGGGTGGAGCAGATACGCAGTATTTT. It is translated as CAISDVSRAQGGADTQYF.

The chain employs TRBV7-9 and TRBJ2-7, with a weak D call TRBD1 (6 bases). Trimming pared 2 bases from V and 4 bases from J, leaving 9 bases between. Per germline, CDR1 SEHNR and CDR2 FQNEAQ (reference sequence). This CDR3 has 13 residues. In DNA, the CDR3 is TGTGCCAGCAGCTTACGGGACAATTACGAGCAGTACTTC. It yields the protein CASSLRDNYEQYF.

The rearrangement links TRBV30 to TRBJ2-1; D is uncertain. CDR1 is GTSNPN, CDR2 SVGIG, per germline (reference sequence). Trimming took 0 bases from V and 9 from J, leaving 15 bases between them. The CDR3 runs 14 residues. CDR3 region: CAWSVGDWKSEQFF. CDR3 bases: TGTGCCTGGAGTGTAGGCGACTGGAAGAGTGAGCAGTTCTTC.

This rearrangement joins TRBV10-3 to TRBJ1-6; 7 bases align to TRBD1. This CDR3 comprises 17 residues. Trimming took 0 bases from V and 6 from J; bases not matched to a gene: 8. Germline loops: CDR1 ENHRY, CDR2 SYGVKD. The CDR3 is CAISESRDRVANSPLHF. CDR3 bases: TGTGCCATCAGTGAGTCGCGAGACAGGGTGGCTAATTCACCCCTCCACTTT.

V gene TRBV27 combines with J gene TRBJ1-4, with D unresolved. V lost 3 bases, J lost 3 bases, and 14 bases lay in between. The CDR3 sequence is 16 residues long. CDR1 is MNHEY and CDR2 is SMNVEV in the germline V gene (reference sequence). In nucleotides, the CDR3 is TGTGCCAGCAGTTTTAGAACCTCGGCGGCTAATGAAAAACTGTTTTTT. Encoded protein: CASSFRTSAANEKLFF.